The 15 T cell receptor beta chains below were found in one sample sequenced in a study of blood T cell repertoires in COVID-19. Repertoires were generated with immunoSEQ multiplex PCR, while TCRdb's copy carries only in-frame clones and drops some. The sample shows over 400,000 clones, roughly 89% of them seen only once. Material for sequencing was peripheral blood. The receptors come from a woman in her forties or fifties with COVID-19, enrolled during active disease.

The chain uses TRBV6-5 and TRBJ1-5; D unclear. Germline V CDR1 and CDR2: MNHEY, SVGAGI. The CDR3 has 13 residues. The ends were cut back, 3 bases at V and 7 bases at J, with 10 bases in the middle. The CDR3 reads CASSYKGGQPQHF. In DNA form, the CDR3 reads TGTGCCAGCAGTTATAAGGGAGGCCAGCCCCAGCATTTT.

As for this clone: Other DNA sequences in this specimen translate into the identical CDR3. The chain joins TRBV30 to TRBJ2-7; maybe TRBD1 (5 bases). Germline V lookup: CDR1 GTSNPN, CDR2 SVGIG (reference sequence). The CDR3 spans 12 residues. Trimming left V 2 bases short and J 3 bases short, with 8 bases between. DNA of the CDR3: TGTGCCTGGAGTTCCCAGGGCTACGAGCAGTACTTC. Amino acids: CAWSSQGYEQYF.

The chain joins TRBV2 to TRBJ1-1, with D hard to call. Germline values: CDR1 SNHLY, CDR2 FYNNEI. With 6 bases removed from V and 8 bases from J, the gap between germline ends came to 16 bases. The CDR3 is made up of 13 amino acids. The CDR3 spells CASSSRKEDEAFF. As DNA, the CDR3 is TGTGCCAGCAGCTCGAGGAAAGAAGACGAAGCTTTCTTT.

The gene calls are TRBV5-1 and TRBJ2-2; tentatively, D is TRBD2 (6 bases). The V end was cut by 0 bases, the J end by 6 bases, with 15 bases between. The CDR3 spans 16 residues. CDR1 and CDR2 (germline): SGHRS, YFSETQ. CDR3 residues: CASSLAGSGGPGELFF. CDR3 nucleotides: TGCGCCAGCAGCTTGGCTGGTAGCGGAGGCCCCGGGGAGCTGTTTTTT.

This clone was observed once. The V gene is TRBV15, the J gene TRBJ2-7, with D perhaps TRBD2 (6 bases). The V end was cut by 3 bases, the J end by 6 bases, with 21 bases between. Germline V gene data show CDR1 as LNHNV and CDR2 as YYDKDF (reference sequence). CDR3 length: 16 residues. This chain's CDR3 is CATSSTPEGGESEQYF. The CDR3 nucleotides read TGTGCCACCAGCAGTACACCCGAAGGAGGGGAAAGCGAGCAGTACTTC. The complete variable domain, with remaining parts taken from reference TRBV15 and TRBJ2-7, reads DAMVIQNPRYQVTQFGKPVTLSCSQTLNHNVMYWYQQKSSQAPKLLFHYYDKDFNNEADTPDNFQSRRPNTSFCFLDIRSPGLGDTAMYLCATSSTPEGGESEQYFGPGTRLTVT.

This sequence joins TRBV5-1 and TRBJ1-4; D might be TRBD1 (6 bases). The CDR3 loop spans 19 amino acids. The V end was cut by 0 bases, the J end by 0 bases, with 18 bases between. Germline-derived CDR1 and CDR2 are SGHRS and YFSETQ. CDR3 protein: CASSLEDRTVQATNEKLFF. As DNA, the CDR3 is TGCGCCAGCAGCTTGGAGGACAGAACAGTACAAGCAACTAATGAAAAACTGTTTTTT.

The chain joins TRBV5-4 to TRBJ2-1, with TRBD2 identical over 9 bases. V was clipped by 0 bases and J by 6 bases; unmatched bases: 4. CDR1 is SGHNT, CDR2 YYREEE, per germline (reference sequence). This CDR3 region has 15 residues. DNA of the CDR3: TGTGCCAGCAGCTTGGGACTAGCGGAATTCAATGAGCAGTTCTTC. It is translated as CASSLGLAEFNEQFF.

Written as DNA, the CDR3 is TGCAGTGCTAGTACGGACAGGGGGCTCTATAGCAATCAGCCCCAGCATTTT. It translates to CSASTDRGLYSNQPQHF. The V gene is TRBV20-1, the J gene TRBJ1-5, with 11 bases that match TRBD1. Trimming cost V 3 bases and J 0 bases; bases outside gene matches: 7. Germline V gene sequence: CDR1 DFQATT, CDR2 SNEGSKA (reference sequence). CDR3 size: 17 residues.

Worth noting for this clone: The sample carries other DNA sequences with the same CDR3. The chain has TRBV30 and TRBJ1-2; D is possibly TRBD1 (5 bases). Germline lookup yields CDR1 GTSNPN and CDR2 SVGIG (reference sequence). Trimming removed 4 bases at V and 3 bases at J, with 12 bases between. The CDR3 totals 13 residues. CDR3 in amino acids: CAWKVGAYYGYTF. The CDR3 nucleotides read TGTGCCTGGAAGGTTGGGGCCTACTATGGCTACACCTTC.

This chain joins TRBV2 and TRBJ2-7, with TRBD2 matching over 9 bases. The V gene's germline CDR1 is SNHLY and CDR2 FYNNEI. Trimming took 7 bases from V and 3 from J; bases not matched to a gene: 10. This CDR3 comprises 15 residues. The DNA of the CDR3 is TGTGCCAGCATTTCTGTAGCGGGGGTCAACTACGAGCAGTACTTC. It translates to CASISVAGVNYEQYF. Combining the CDR3 with reference TRBV2 and TRBJ2-7 gives the whole variable domain EPEVTQTPSHQVTQMGQEVILRCVPISNHLYFYWYRQILGQKVEFLVSFYNNEISEKSEIFDDQFSVERPDGSNFTLKIRSTKLEDSAMYFCASISVAGVNYEQYFGPGTRLTVT.

This chain joins TRBV14 and TRBJ1-6, with D uncertain. The germline V gene encodes CDR1 SGHDN and CDR2 FVKESK. V lost 0 bases and J 11 bases, leaving 8 bases between the germline ends. The CDR3 runs to 13 residues. CDR3 in amino acids: CASSQDLRTPLHF. Here the CDR3 DNA reads TGTGCCAGCAGCCAAGATCTACGCACACCCCTCCACTTT.

The CDR3 spells CASSLNYEQYF. The CDR3 bases are TGTGCCAGCAGCCTAAACTACGAGCAGTACTTC. This chain links TRBV6-5 with TRBJ2-7; D uncertain. The CDR3 is 11 amino acids. With 6 bases removed from V and 3 bases from J, the gap between germline ends came to 6 bases. CDR1 and CDR2 (germline): MNHEY, SVGAGI.

This chain connects TRBV4-1 to TRBJ1-6; no clear D. The germline V gene encodes CDR1 MGHRA and CDR2 YSYEKL. V lost 1 base and J 6 bases, leaving 16 bases between the germline ends. This CDR3 region has 17 residues. This CDR3 is CASSQGRYTRVNSPLHF. As DNA, the CDR3 is TGCGCCAGCAGCCAAGGGCGCTATACCCGGGTTAATTCACCCCTCCACTTT.

The chain employs TRBV7-9 and TRBJ2-7; a weak D match, TRBD1 (5 bases). This CDR3 comprises 15 residues. Germline loops: CDR1 SEHNR, CDR2 FQNEAQ (reference sequence). The V end lost 2 bases, the J end lost 0 bases, and 11 bases lay between the germline ends. The CDR3 loop reads CASSLLRGSSYEQYF. The CDR3 DNA follows: TGTGCCAGCAGCTTATTAAGGGGTAGCTCCTACGAGCAGTACTTC. The full variable domain, in which reference TRBV7-9 and TRBJ2-7 provide the parts outside the CDR3, is DTGVSQNPRHKITKRGQNVTFRCDPISEHNRLYWYRQTLGQGPEFLTYFQNEAQLEKSRLLSDRFSAERPKGSFSTLEIQRTEQGDSAMYLCASSLLRGSSYEQYFGPGTRLTVT.

The V gene is TRBV12-3 or TRBV12-4, the J gene TRBJ1-2; possible D gene TRBD1, 6 bases. Trimming shortened V by 4 bases and J by 8 bases, and 14 bases separated the two germline ends. The CDR3 is made up of 13 amino acids. The CDR3 nucleotides read TGTGCCAGCAGTTATACAGGGACGGGAGGCTACACCTTC. This gives the protein CASSYTGTGGYTF.